This T cell receptor (beta chain) appears in the sequencing data of a study of T cells after yellow fever vaccination. Findings of the study overall: Reappearance after the booster was seen for most primary-vaccination clones, at 96% CD4 and 80% to 90% CD8. Peaking on day 5 versus 15, the secondary response was faster but weaker.

This clonotype was counted at least ten times. Its antigen remains unidentified. Per the germline V gene, CDR1 is SEHNR and CDR2 is FQNEAQ (reference sequence). CDR3 length equals 16 residues. The ends were cut back, 1 base at V and 5 bases at J, with 17 bases in the middle. Synthesis of TCR cDNA relied on 5'RACE template switching, which attached a universal primer site and UMIs. MiXCR, applied by TCRdb to the 5' RACE reads, yields one record per CDR3 protein. The repertoire consists of fewer than 650,000 distinct CDR3 sequences, with around a fifth occurring once and the leading ten covering about a sixth.

The TCR originated in a man aged 18 to 35 who received the YFV17D yellow fever vaccine. The sample in question was PBMCs, obtained around 3 weeks after the first yellow fever vaccination. The chain links TRBV7-9 to TRBJ2-5; D not certain. CDR3 DNA sequence: TGTGCCAGCAGCTTAGGACTCCTCAACTCCGGCGAGACCCAGTACTTC. Protein product: CASSLGLLNSGETQYF.